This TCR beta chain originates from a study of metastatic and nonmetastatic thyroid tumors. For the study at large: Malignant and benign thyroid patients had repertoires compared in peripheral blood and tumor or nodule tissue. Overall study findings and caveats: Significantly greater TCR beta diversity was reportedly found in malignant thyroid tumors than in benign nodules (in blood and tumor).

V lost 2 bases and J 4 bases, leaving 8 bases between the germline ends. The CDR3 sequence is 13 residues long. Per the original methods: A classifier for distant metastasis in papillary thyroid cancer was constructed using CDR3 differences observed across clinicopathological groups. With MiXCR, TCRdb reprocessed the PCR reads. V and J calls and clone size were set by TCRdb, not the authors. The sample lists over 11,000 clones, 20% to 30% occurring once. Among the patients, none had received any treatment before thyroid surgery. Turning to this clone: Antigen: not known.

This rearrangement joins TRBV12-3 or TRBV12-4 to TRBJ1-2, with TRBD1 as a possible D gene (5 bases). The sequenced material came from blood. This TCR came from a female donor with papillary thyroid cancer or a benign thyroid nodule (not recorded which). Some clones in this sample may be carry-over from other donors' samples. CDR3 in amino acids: CASSLRGSYGYTF. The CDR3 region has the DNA TGTGCCAGCAGTTTACGGGGGTCCTATGGCTACACCTTC.